This T cell receptor beta chain appears in the sequencing data of a study of blood T cells in healthy people across ages. Study results and limitations: In older individuals, TCR beta diversity per million T cells was lower, falling roughly linearly with age.

Comments on this clonotype: What it recognizes is unknown.

V was trimmed by 0 bases and J by 5 bases, leaving 9 bases between them. Per the germline V gene, CDR1 is SGDLS and CDR2 is YYNGEE. The CDR3 loop spans 13 amino acids. Sample-barcoded 5' priming and a J-beta primer mix drove a second PCR of about 7 to 12 cycles. MiXCR was run by TCRdb on the 5' RACE reads, yielding one entry per CDR3 protein. The sample lists hundreds of thousands of distinct CDR3 sequences; around 62% were seen once. The source is a man aged 30 to 39 in good health. The sequenced sample was blood. The chain combines TRBV9 with TRBJ2-7; TRBD1 is a possible D gene (5 bases). The CDR3 DNA follows: TGTGCCAGCAGCGTAGAGGGGCCCAACGAGCAGTACTTC. It specifies CASSVEGPNEQYF.